A single sample is the source of the 25 T cell receptor beta chains below, sequenced in a study of blood T cells in healthy people across ages. A J-beta primer mix and a sample-barcoded 5' primer were used in a second PCR of about 7 to 12 cycles. Each CDR3 protein gets one entry after TCRdb re-called the 5' RACE reads with MiXCR. Among about 1.4 million distinct CDR3 sequences listed, approximately 59% were seen once. Source material: blood. These receptors originate from a man aged 18 to 30 in good health.

V usage is TRBV24-1 and J usage is TRBJ1-2; 8 bases line up with TRBD1. This CDR3 comprises 12 residues. CDR1 KGHDR and CDR2 SFDVKD come from the germline V gene. The junction had 4 bases not matched to a gene; V was cut back by 4 bases and J by 10 bases. The CDR3 nucleotides read TGTGCCACCAGTGACCGACAGGGGAACTACACCTTC. It codes for CATSDRQGNYTF.

The CDR3 sequence: CASSLTGCYNEQFF. CDR3 DNA: TGTGCCAGCAGCTTGACAGGGTGTTACAATGAGCAGTTCTTC. The rearrangement uses TRBV5-4 and TRBJ2-1; possibly TRBD1 for D (6 bases). CDR3 length equals 14 residues. Deletions cut 1 base from V and 4 bases from J, with 9 bases between. The germline V gene encodes CDR1 SGHNT and CDR2 YYREEE (reference sequence).

The chain has TRBV24-1 and TRBJ1-2; perhaps TRBD1 as D (6 bases). The germline CDR1 and CDR2 sequences are KGHDR and SFDVKD. Trimming removed 3 bases at V and 8 bases at J, with 12 bases between. CDR3 size: 13 residues. CDR3 nucleotide sequence: TGTGCCACCAGTGATACTTACAGGGAAGGCTACACCTTC. Translation gives CATSDTYREGYTF.

Only a few counts were recorded for this clonotype. This CDR3 is CASSLDGTTTGQYF. In nucleotides, the CDR3 is TGTGCCAGCAGTTTGGACGGGACTACTACGGGGCAGTACTTC. The V call is TRBV12-3 or TRBV12-4, the J call TRBJ2-5, with 7 bases aligning to TRBD2. The CDR3 has 14 amino acids. Germline trimming cut 3 bases from V and 11 bases from J; bases unmatched to any gene: 12.

CDR3: CSVPAGEEIQYF. For the CDR3, the DNA is TGCAGCGTTCCAGCGGGAGAAGAGATCCAGTACTTC. The chain recombines TRBV29-1 with TRBJ2-7; 8 nucleotides align to TRBD2. This CDR3 has 12 residues. Looked up from germline, CDR1 is SQVTM and CDR2 is ANQGSEA. With 5 bases clipped from V and 10 bases from J, the junction kept 10 bases outside the gene matches.

This clonotype was seen at least ten times. The chain uses TRBV9 and TRBJ2-7; D unresolved. The length of the CDR3 is 13 residues. Trimming stripped 3 bases from V and 0 bases from J, with 7 bases between. Germline lookup yields CDR1 SGDLS and CDR2 YYNGEE. In nucleotides, the CDR3 is TGTGCCAGCAGCGGATCCAGCTCCTACGAGCAGTACTTC. Its translation: CASSGSSSYEQYF.

V gene TRBV6-2 or TRBV6-3 combines with J gene TRBJ2-3, with D perhaps matching TRBD2 (7 bases). This CDR3 contains 17 residues. CDR1 is MNHEY and CDR2 is SVGEGT in the germline V gene. V lost 9 bases and J lost 0, with 22 bases in between. This CDR3 is CASKAWRGPSSTDTQYF. DNA of the CDR3: TGTGCCAGTAAAGCGTGGCGGGGGCCCTCTAGCACAGATACGCAGTATTTT.

V usage is TRBV6-5 and J usage is TRBJ2-1, with D perhaps matching TRBD1 (6 bases). This CDR3 comprises 13 residues. Germline-derived CDR1 and CDR2 are MNHEY and SVGAGI. V was shortened by 6 bases and J by 4 bases, with 10 bases between the two germline ends. The CDR3 DNA reads as TGTGCCAGCAGAATGGACAGATACAATGAGCAGTTCTTC. The encoded protein is CASRMDRYNEQFF.

In its sample, this clonotype was seen a few times. V and J are TRBV4-1 and TRBJ2-4; 9 positions match TRBD2. The V and J ends lost 1 base and 13 bases, in that order; junction bases with no gene match: 8. The CDR3 is 14 residues long. Per the germline V gene, CDR1 is MGHRA and CDR2 is YSYEKL. The CDR3 region is CASSQGWKRGEQYF. The CDR3 region has the DNA TGCGCCAGCAGCCAAGGGTGGAAGCGGGGGGAGCAGTACTTC.

This clonotype turned up a few times. The rearrangement links TRBV29-1 to TRBJ2-7, with D maybe TRBD2 (6 bases). The V and J ends lost 7 bases and 3 bases respectively, with 25 bases between them. The germline V gene encodes CDR1 SQVTM and CDR2 ANQGSEA. The CDR3 totals 16 residues. The CDR3 region has the DNA TGCAGCGCCATGGAGGTTAGGAATGCGGGGTACTACGAGCAGTACTTC. Its translation: CSAMEVRNAGYYEQYF.

This clonotype has just a few counts. The chain joins TRBV20-1 to TRBJ1-1, with a tentative D call TRBD1 (6 bases). CDR1 and CDR2 (germline): DFQATT, SNEGSKA (reference sequence). The CDR3 loop spans 13 amino acids. V lost 6 bases to trimming and J lost 8 bases, with 19 bases between them. CDR3 bases: TGCAGTGCCTTCCCTTCCGGGGGCGGAGAAGCTTTCTTT. As protein: CSAFPSGGGEAFF.

The chain links TRBV24-1 to TRBJ2-5; the D call may be TRBD1 or TRBD2 (6 bases each). There are 16 residues in the CDR3. The ends were cut back, 1 base at V and 4 bases at J, with 15 bases in the middle. Per the germline V gene, CDR1 is KGHDR and CDR2 is SFDVKD. The CDR3 loop is CATSDFLGGIGETQYF. The CDR3 coding sequence is TGTGCCACCAGTGATTTTTTAGGGGGGATAGGAGAGACCCAGTACTTC.

The chain carries TRBV7-2 and TRBJ2-1, with D perhaps being TRBD1 or TRBD2 (5 bases each). Germline loops: CDR1 SGHTA, CDR2 FQGNSA. The CDR3 contains 16 residues. The V and J ends lost 1 base and 5 bases respectively, with 15 bases between them. CDR3 nucleotide sequence: TGTGCCAGCAGCTTAGTTGGACGAGGGGATGACAATGAGCAGTTCTTC. Translating it yields CASSLVGRGDDNEQFF.

This clonotype was observed a handful of times. The V call is TRBV4-2, the J call TRBJ2-7, with 7 bases fitting TRBD1. This CDR3 is 15 amino acids long. Germline trimming cut 5 bases from V and 0 bases from J; bases unmatched to any gene: 7. Per the germline V gene, CDR1 is LGHNA and CDR2 is YNFKEQ. The CDR3 region has the DNA TGTGCCAGCAGCTATGACAGGGAAGTCTCCTACGAGCAGTACTTC. Its translation: CASSYDREVSYEQYF.

CDR3 protein: CASSPLGTSGNYEQYF. The CDR3 nucleotides read TGTGCCAGCAGCCCACTTGGGACTAGCGGAAACTACGAGCAGTACTTC. V usage is TRBV7-6 and J usage is TRBJ2-7; 11 positions agree with TRBD2. The ends lost 5 bases at V and 3 bases at J; junction bases unmatched: 9. This CDR3 has 16 residues. Germline values: CDR1 SGHVS, CDR2 FNYEAQ.

The chain links TRBV4-1 to TRBJ2-2; weak D call: TRBD2 (6 bases). The V end was cut by 3 bases, the J end by 6 bases, with 8 bases between. The CDR3 contains 13 residues. CDR1 MGHRA and CDR2 YSYEKL come from the germline V gene. In nucleotides, the CDR3 is TGCGCCAGCAGCCAGGGAGGCCCCGGGGAGCTGTTTTTT. Amino acids: CASSQGGPGELFF.

Comment on this clonotype: Germline and junction disagree at one end, which may indicate a read error. The CDR3 region has the DNA TGTGCCAGCAGTTTAATGACGTCTGGGGTCAACGTCCTGACTTTC. Translated, it gives CASSLMTSGVNVLTF. The chain is built from TRBV28 and TRBJ2-6; D call uncertain. Per the germline V gene, CDR1 is MDHEN and CDR2 is SYDVKM. This CDR3 spans 15 amino acids.

About this clonotype itself: A single base separates this from a much larger clone, so it may be a read error. The V and J genes are TRBV3-1 and TRBJ2-6; D is uncertain. This CDR3 spans 15 amino acids. Germline V CDR1 and CDR2: LGHDT, YNNKEL (reference sequence). Trimming took off 4 bases at V and 0 bases at J, with 7 bases between the two ends. The CDR3 DNA follows: TGTGCCAGCAGCCGTAGCCACTCTGGGGCCAACGTCCTGACTTTC. Amino acids: CASSRSHSGANVLTF. The full variable domain, completed using reference TRBV3-1 and TRBJ2-6, is DTAVSQTPKYLVTQMGNDKSIKCEQNLGHDTMYWYKQDSKKFLKIMFSYNNKELIINETVPNRFSPKSPDKAHLNLHINSLELGDSAVYFCASSRSHSGANVLTFGAGSRLTVL.

This chain uses TRBV29-1 with TRBJ1-4; D gene ambiguous. The CDR3 loop spans 13 amino acids. Trimming took off 7 bases at V and 5 bases at J, with 14 bases between the two ends. Germline CDR1 SQVTM, CDR2 ANQGSEA. The CDR3 DNA reads TGCAGCGCTACCACCGGAGGGAATGAAAAACTGTTTTTT. It is translated as CSATTGGNEKLFF. Complete variable domain (other parts from reference TRBV29-1 and TRBJ1-4): SAVISQKPSRDICQRGTSLTIQCQVDSQVTMMFWYRQQPGQSLTLIATANQGSEATYESGFVIDKFPISRPNLTFSTLTVSNMSPEDSSIYLCSATTGGNEKLFFGSGTQLSVL.

This clonotype was observed a few times. The chain uses TRBV4-3 and TRBJ2-5, with D possibly TRBD1 on 6 matching bases. The CDR3 length is 15 residues. With 0 bases removed from V and 3 bases from J, the gap between germline ends came to 11 bases. Germline-derived CDR1 and CDR2 are LGHNA and YSLEER. The CDR3 spells CASSQDRDKEETQYF. As DNA, the CDR3 is TGCGCCAGCAGCCAAGATCGGGACAAAGAAGAGACCCAGTACTTC.

With respect to this clonotype: A read error may produce the germline difference seen at one junction end. The gene calls are TRBV3-1 and TRBJ2-5; D is possibly TRBD1 (5 bases). CDR3 length: 15 residues. CDR1 and CDR2 (germline): LGHDT, YNNKEL (reference sequence). CDR3: CASSQPGAGQGTQYF. As DNA, the CDR3 is TGTGCCAGCAGCCAACCTGGGGCAGGCCAAGGGACCCAGTACTTC.

V usage is TRBV6-5 and J usage is TRBJ2-5, with D possibly TRBD2 on 6 matching bases. Trimming stripped 2 bases from V and 1 base from J, with 11 bases between. This CDR3 spans 15 amino acids. Germline CDR1 reads MNHEY; CDR2 reads SVGAGI. The CDR3, as DNA: TGTGCCAGCAGTTACGAGTGGAGGGGCCAAGAGACCCAGTACTTC. This gives the protein CASSYEWRGQETQYF.

The rearrangement links TRBV2 to TRBJ2-6; possibly TRBD1 for D (5 bases). V dropped 9 bases and J dropped 0 bases, with 12 bases sitting between them. This CDR3 comprises 15 residues. The V gene's germline CDR1 is SNHLY and CDR2 FYNNEI. This CDR3 reads CARTTGPSGANVLTF. The CDR3 DNA sequence: TGTGCCAGGACAACAGGTCCCTCTGGGGCCAACGTCCTGACTTTC.

The chain uses TRBV20-1 and TRBJ2-1, with D unclear. Judging by the DNA end, TRBJ2-7 fits better; the J call may be wrong. Per the germline V gene, CDR1 is DFQATT and CDR2 is SNEGSKA (reference sequence). This CDR3 region has 14 residues. CDR3 region: CSAIFVQPTYEQYF. CDR3 coding DNA: TGCAGTGCTATCTTTGTGCAGCCTACCTACGAGCAGTACTTC.

The gene calls are TRBV15 and TRBJ1-4; TRBD1 might be the D (6 bases). The V and J ends lost 4 bases and 14 bases respectively, with 20 bases between them. This CDR3 is built from 14 residues. Germline V gene data show CDR1 as LNHNV and CDR2 as YYDKDF (reference sequence). Here the CDR3 DNA reads TGTGCCACCAGCACTCGTCGTGGCCGGGACAATCTGTTTTTT. Protein: CATSTRRGRDNLFF.